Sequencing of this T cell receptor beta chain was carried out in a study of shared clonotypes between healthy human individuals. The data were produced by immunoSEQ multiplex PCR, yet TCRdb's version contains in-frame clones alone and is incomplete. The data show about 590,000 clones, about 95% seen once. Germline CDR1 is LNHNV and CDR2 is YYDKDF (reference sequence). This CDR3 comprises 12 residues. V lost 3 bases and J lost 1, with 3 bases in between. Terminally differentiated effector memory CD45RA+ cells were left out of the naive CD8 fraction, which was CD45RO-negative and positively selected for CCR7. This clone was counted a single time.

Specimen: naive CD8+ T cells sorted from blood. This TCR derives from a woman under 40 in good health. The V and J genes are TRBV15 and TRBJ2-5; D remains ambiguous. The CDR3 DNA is TGTGCCACCAGCAGCGTCCAAGAGACCCAGTACTTC. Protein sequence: CATSSVQETQYF.